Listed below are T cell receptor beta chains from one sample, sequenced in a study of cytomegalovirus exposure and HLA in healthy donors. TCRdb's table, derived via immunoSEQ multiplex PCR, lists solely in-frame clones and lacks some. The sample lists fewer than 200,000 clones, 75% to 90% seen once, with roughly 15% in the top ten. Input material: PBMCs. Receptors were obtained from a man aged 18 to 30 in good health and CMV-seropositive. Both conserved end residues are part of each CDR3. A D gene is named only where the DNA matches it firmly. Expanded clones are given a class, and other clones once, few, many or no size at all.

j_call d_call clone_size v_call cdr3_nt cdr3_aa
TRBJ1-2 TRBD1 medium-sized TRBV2 TGTGCCAGCAGTAGACAGGGGGCGCAGAGCTATGGCTACACCTTC CASSRQGAQSYGYTF
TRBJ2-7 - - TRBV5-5 TGTGCCAGCACCACGGGGGCCTACGAGCAGTACTTC CASTTGAYEQYF
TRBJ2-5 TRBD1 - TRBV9 TGTGCCAGCAGCGTAGCCGGTTCAGGGGGTTCTCAAGAGACCCAGTACTTC CASSVAGSGGSQETQYF
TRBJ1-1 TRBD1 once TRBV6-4 TGTGCCAGCAGATCGACAGGGGAATTGGGCACTGAAGCTTTCTTT CASRSTGELGTEAFF
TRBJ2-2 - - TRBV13 TGTGCCAGCAGCGACAATAACAGGGCCGGGGCCGGGGAGCTGTTTTTT CASSDNNRAGAGELFF
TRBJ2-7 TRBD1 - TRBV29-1 TGCAGCGCCTCGGACAGGGAAGACGAGCAGTACTTC CSASDREDEQYF
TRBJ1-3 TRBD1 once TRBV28 TGTGCCAGCAGTTCCCCTACCACAGGGGGCACAGGAAACACCATATATTTT CASSSPTTGGTGNTIYF
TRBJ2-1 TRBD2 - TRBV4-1 TGCGCCAGCAGCCAAGTCGGGGGGAACGAGCAGTTCTTC CASSQVGGNEQFF
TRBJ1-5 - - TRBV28 TGTGCCAGCAGTCACAGGGTCCGAGGCAATCAGCCCCAGCATTTT CASSHRVRGNQPQHF
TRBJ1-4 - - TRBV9 TGTGCCAGCAGCGTTGGGCAGGGGCCGACTAATGAAAAACTGTTTTTT CASSVGQGPTNEKLFF
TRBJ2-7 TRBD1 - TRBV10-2 TGCGCCAGCAGTGATGGGACAGGGCCATTTAAGGGCGAGCAGTACTTC CASSDGTGPFKGEQYF
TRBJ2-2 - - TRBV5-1 TGCGCCAGCCGTCGATCGGACACCGGGGAGCTGTTTTTT CASRRSDTGELFF
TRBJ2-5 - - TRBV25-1 TGTGCCAGCAGGGGACTCCAAGAGACCCAGTACTTC CASRGLQETQYF
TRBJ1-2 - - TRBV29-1 TGCAGCGGCGGGCGGGCGGACTATGGCTACACCTTC CSGGRADYGYTF
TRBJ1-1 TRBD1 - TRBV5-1 TGCGCCAGCAGCCCCGAGGGGGCCGGCACTGAAGCTTTCTTT CASSPEGAGTEAFF
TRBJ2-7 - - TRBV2 TGTGCCAGCAGTGAAACCAGGGCGTCAACGGAAGGGCAGTACTTC CASSETRASTEGQYF
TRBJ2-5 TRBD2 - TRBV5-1 TGCGCCAGCAGCCCAACCCTAGCGGGAGGCGGGGAGACCCAGTACTTC CASSPTLAGGGETQYF
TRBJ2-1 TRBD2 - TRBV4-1 TGCGCCAGCAGCCAAGCGGCTAGCGGTCCCAATGAGCAGTTCTTC CASSQAASGPNEQFF
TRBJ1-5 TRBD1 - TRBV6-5 TGTGCCAGCAGTGCCAGACAGGGCCAGCCCCAGCATTTT CASSARQGQPQHF
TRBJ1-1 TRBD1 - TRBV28 TGTGCCAGCAGTTTACGGGGACAGACTGAAGCTTTCTTT CASSLRGQTEAFF
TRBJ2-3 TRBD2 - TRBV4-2 TGTGCCAGCAGCCAAGAATGGACTAGCGGGAGTTTCACAGATACGCAGTATTTT CASSQEWTSGSFTDTQYF
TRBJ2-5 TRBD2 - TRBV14 TGTGCCAGCAGCTCTTGGGGGACTAGCGGGAGCCACGAGACCCAGTACTTC CASSSWGTSGSHETQYF
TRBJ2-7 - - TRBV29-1 TGCAGCGTTGAAGATTTTCAGGGTTACGAGCAGTACTTC CSVEDFQGYEQYF
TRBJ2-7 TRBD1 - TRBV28 TGTGCCAGCAGTTTAGACAGGGGCGAGCAGTACTTC CASSLDRGEQYF
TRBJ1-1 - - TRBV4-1 TGCGCCAGCAGCCAAGATGGCGGTACGCCCCATGCTTTCTTT CASSQDGGTPHAFF
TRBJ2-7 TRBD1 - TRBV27 TGTGCCAGCAGTTATAAAGGACAGGGGGGCTACGAGCAGTACTTC CASSYKGQGGYEQYF
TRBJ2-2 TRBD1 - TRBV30 TGTGCCTGGAGTAGGGACAGGGTGGCCGGGGAGCTGTTTTTT CAWSRDRVAGELFF
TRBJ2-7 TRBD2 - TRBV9 TGTGCCAGCAGCGTAGGGACTAGCGGCTCCTACGAGCAGTACTTC CASSVGTSGSYEQYF
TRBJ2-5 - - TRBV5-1 TGCGCCAGCAGCTTGATTCCGGGCCAAGAGACCCAGTACTTC CASSLIPGQETQYF
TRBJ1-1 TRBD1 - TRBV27 TGTGCCAGCAGTTCGCGTATATCAGGGGGCACTGAAGCTTTCTTT CASSSRISGGTEAFF
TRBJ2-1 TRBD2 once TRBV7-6 TGTGCCAGCAGCTCCCCGCCTAGCGGGGGTTACAATGAGCAGTTCTTC CASSSPPSGGYNEQFF
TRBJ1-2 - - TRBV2 TGTGCCAGCAGTGGGGAGTTTAACTATGGCTACACCTTC CASSGEFNYGYTF
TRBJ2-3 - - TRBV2 TGTGCCAGCGGTGGAGTCTCTAGCACAGATACGCAGTATTTT CASGGVSSTDTQYF
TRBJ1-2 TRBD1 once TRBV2 TGTGCCAGCAAACGGACAGGGGTAGTTGATGGCTACACCTTC CASKRTGVVDGYTF
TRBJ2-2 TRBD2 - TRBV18 TGTGCCAGCTCACCGGGACTAGCGGGAGACACCGGGGAGCTGTTTTTT CASSPGLAGDTGELFF
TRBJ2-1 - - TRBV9 TGTGCCAGCAGCGGCGGGTCGGGGATGGGCAATGAGCAGTTCTTC CASSGGSGMGNEQFF
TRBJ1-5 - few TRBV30 TGTGCCTGGGACAGCGCGTCCGGTCAGCCCCAGCATTTT CAWDSASGQPQHF
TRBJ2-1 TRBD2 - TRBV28 TGTGCCAGCAGTTTAATAGCGGGAGGGCCCCACAATGAGCAGTTCTTC CASSLIAGGPHNEQFF
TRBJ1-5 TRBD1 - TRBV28 TGTGCCAGCAGTCCAAGTGAGACAGGGCTTCAGCCCCAGCATTTT CASSPSETGLQPQHF
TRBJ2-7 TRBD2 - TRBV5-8 TGTGCCAGCAGCTTGGGACTAGCGGGAGGGAACGAGCAGTACTTC CASSLGLAGGNEQYF
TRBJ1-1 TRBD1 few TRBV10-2 TGCGCCACCGCCGGGACAGGGATGATGAACACTGAAGCTTTCTTT CATAGTGMMNTEAFF
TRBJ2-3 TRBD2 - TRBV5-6 TGTGCCAGCAGCTTCGTTTCTGCGGGGGAGGGAGATACGCAGTATTTT CASSFVSAGEGDTQYF
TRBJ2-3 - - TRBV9 TGTGCCAGCAGCGTAGTATTAGGCACAGATACGCAGTATTTT CASSVVLGTDTQYF
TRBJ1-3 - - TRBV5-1 TGCGCCAGCAGTCCAGGGGCGTCTGGAAACACCATATATTTT CASSPGASGNTIYF
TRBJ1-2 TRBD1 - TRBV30 TGTGCCTGGAGTTCCCTCCCTTTGACAGGGGGCAGGCATGGCTACACCTTC CAWSSLPLTGGRHGYTF
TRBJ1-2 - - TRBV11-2 TGTGCCAGCAGCTCGACGGGAGGGAGACGTGGTCGTGGCTACACCTTC CASSSTGGRRGRGYTF
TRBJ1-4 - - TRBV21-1 TGTGCCAGCAGCCCCCGAGGGCGGGGAAAACTGTTTTTT CASSPRGRGKLFF
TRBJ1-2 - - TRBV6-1 TGTGCCAGCCAGGAAAACTATGGCTACACCTTC CASQENYGYTF
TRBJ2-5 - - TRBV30 TGTGCCTGGAGTGTAACCGGGACTTCCGGGGCCCAGTACTTC CAWSVTGTSGAQYF
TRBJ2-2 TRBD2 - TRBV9 TGTGCCAGCAGCGTAGCACGACTAGCGGGATCGAACACCGGGGAGCTGTTTTTT CASSVARLAGSNTGELFF
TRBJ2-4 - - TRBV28 TGTGCCAGCAGTCCTGACAGATCCAAAAACATTCAGTACTTC CASSPDRSKNIQYF
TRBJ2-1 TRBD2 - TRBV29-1 TGCAGCGTTGAAGGGCTAGCGGGTCTATACAATGAGCAGTTCTTC CSVEGLAGLYNEQFF
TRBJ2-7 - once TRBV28 TGTGCCAGCAGTCCGAGCTCCTACGAGCAGTACTTC CASSPSSYEQYF
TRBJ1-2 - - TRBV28 TGTGCCAGCAGTCCGACCTCGGGGGGGGTGACCTATGGCTACACCTTC CASSPTSGGVTYGYTF
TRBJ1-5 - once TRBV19 TGTGCCAGTAGCGAGGTGGATCAGCCCCAGCATTTT CASSEVDQPQHF
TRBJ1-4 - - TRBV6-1 TGTGCCAGCATGGGTGGAACAGTACATGAAAAACTGTTTTTT CASMGGTVHEKLFF